The TCR beta chain described here comes from a study of blood T cell repertoires in COVID-19. Study in general: The United States, Italy and Spain supplied acute and convalescent COVID-19 samples.

Unmatched junction bases numbered 5, after V lost 3 bases and J lost 2 bases. CDR1 MRHNA and CDR2 SNTAGT come from the germline V gene. The CDR3 extends over 15 amino acids. Assignment of participants to cohorts was predicated upon participant-reported clinical history. Repertoires were generated with immunoSEQ multiplex PCR, while TCRdb's copy carries only in-frame clones and drops some. Of about 180,000 clones detected, roughly 87% appear once; the ten largest clones hold around 1.2%. The chain links TRBV6-4 to TRBJ2-3; 7 bases align to TRBD2. The clonotype comes from a human donor with acute COVID-19. The donor label of this sample is uncertain. Sequences were obtained from PBMCs or T cells enriched from blood (not recorded which). CDR3 in DNA: TGTGCCAGCAGTGATGGAAGCGGGGACACAGATACGCAGTATTTT. This gives the protein CASSDGSGDTDTQYF.